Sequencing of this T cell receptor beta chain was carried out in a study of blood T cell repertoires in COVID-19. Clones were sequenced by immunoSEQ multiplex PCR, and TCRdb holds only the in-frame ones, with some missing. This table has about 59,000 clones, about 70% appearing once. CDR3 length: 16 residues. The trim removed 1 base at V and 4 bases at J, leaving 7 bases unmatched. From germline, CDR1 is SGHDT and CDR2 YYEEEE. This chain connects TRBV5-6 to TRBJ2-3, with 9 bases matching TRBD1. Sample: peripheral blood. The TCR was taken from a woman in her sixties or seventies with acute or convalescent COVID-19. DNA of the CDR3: TGTGCCAGCAGCTTGCCCGGACAGGGGAAGGCAGATACGCAGTATTTT. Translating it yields CASSLPGQGKADTQYF.